One sample yielded the 7 T cell receptor beta chains listed below, sequenced in a study of shared clonotypes between healthy human individuals. TCRdb's table, derived via immunoSEQ multiplex PCR, lists solely in-frame clones and lacks some. The sample includes a few million clones, approximately 96% of them seen just once. Source material: naive CD4+ T cells sorted from blood. Noted subset: CD45RA+ positively selected. The source of these receptors is a man aged 18 to 29 in good health.

The V call is TRBV2, the J call TRBJ2-5; 10 nucleotides line up with TRBD2. Germline V gene sequence: CDR1 SNHLY, CDR2 FYNNEI. With 2 bases clipped from V and 2 bases from J, the junction kept 5 bases outside the gene matches. The CDR3 sequence is 16 residues long. The CDR3 region has the DNA TGTGCCAGCAGTGAATGGGGACTAGCGAAACAAGAGACCCAGTACTTC. Amino acid sequence: CASSEWGLAKQETQYF.

The rearrangement joins TRBV7-2 to TRBJ1-4, with D perhaps TRBD1 (5 bases). This CDR3 comprises 15 residues. CDR1 and CDR2 (germline): SGHTA, FQGNSA. V shed 1 base and J shed 4 bases, with 10 bases lying between them. CDR3 sequence: CASSLGGRNNEKLFF. The CDR3 DNA sequence: TGTGCCAGCAGCTTAGGGGGACGGAATAATGAAAAACTGTTTTTT.

This chain joins TRBV19 and TRBJ2-5, with 7 nucleotides matching TRBD1. V lost 4 bases to trimming and J lost 3 bases; unmatched junction nucleotides: 2. The length of the CDR3 is 13 residues. Germline V lookup: CDR1 LNHDA, CDR2 SQIVND (reference sequence). The CDR3 reads CASSRQGKETQYF. The DNA for the CDR3 is TGTGCCAGTAGTAGACAGGGTAAAGAGACCCAGTACTTC. Supplemented by reference TRBV19 and TRBJ2-5, the full variable domain reads DGGITQSPKYLFRKEGQNVTLSCEQNLNHDAMYWYRQDPGQGLRLIYYSQIVNDFQKGDIAEGYSVSREKKESFPLTVTSAQKNPTAFYLCASSRQGKETQYFGPGTRLLVL.

The V and J genes are TRBV29-1 and TRBJ2-3; D gene uncertain. This CDR3 is 11 amino acids long. CDR1 and CDR2 from the germline V gene are SQVTM and ANQGSEA. The ends were cut back, 4 bases at V and 6 bases at J, with 8 bases in the middle. CDR3 DNA: TGCAGCGTTGGTATCGGGGATACGCAGTATTTT. Translated, it gives CSVGIGDTQYF.

This clone was counted a single time. V is TRBV6-5 and J is TRBJ2-5, with D perhaps matching TRBD2 (5 bases). Germline V lookup: CDR1 MNHEY, CDR2 SVGAGI. V lost 6 bases to trimming and J lost 4 bases, with 15 bases between them. The CDR3 has 14 amino acids. This chain's CDR3 is CASRRPGWGETQYF. The CDR3 DNA is TGTGCCAGCAGACGCCCGGGGTGGGGAGAGACCCAGTACTTC.

Of note for this clone: The same CDR3 can be traced to other DNA sequences in this sample. This chain uses TRBV5-1 with TRBJ2-6; D not resolved. The length of the CDR3 is 15 residues. Germline lookup yields CDR1 SGHRS and CDR2 YFSETQ. The V gene lost 0 bases and the J gene lost 0 bases, with 4 bases spanning the gap. CDR3 nucleotide sequence: TGCGCCAGCAGCTTGGATCCCTCTGGGGCCAACGTCCTGACTTTC. Its protein is CASSLDPSGANVLTF.

The V call is TRBV11-2, the J call TRBJ2-7; D gene ambiguous. V shed 0 bases and J shed 0 bases, with 6 bases lying between them. The CDR3 has 14 amino acids. The germline CDR1 and CDR2 sequences are SGHAT and FQNNGV. The CDR3: CASSLDGPSYEQYF. Written as DNA, the CDR3 is TGTGCCAGCAGCTTAGACGGGCCCTCCTACGAGCAGTACTTC.